Below are 3 T cell receptor beta chains sequenced from a single sample in a study of blood T cell repertoires in COVID-19. TCRdb's copy holds only in-frame clones and misses some; the assay was immunoSEQ multiplex PCR. Seen here are under 200,000 clones, roughly 85% observed once, and the top ten hold around 5%. Sequencing was carried out using peripheral blood. The receptors were sampled from a woman aged 45-65 years with COVID-19, enrolled during active disease.

This clone was seen a few times. This chain uses TRBV6-6 with TRBJ1-1; the match to TRBD1 covers 8 bases. V gave up 5 bases and J gave up 4 bases; unmatched junction bases: 6. In germline, CDR1 is MNHNY, CDR2 SVGAGI (reference sequence). There are 14 residues in the CDR3. This chain's CDR3 is CASSPQGAATEAFF. The DNA of the CDR3 is TGTGCCAGCAGTCCGCAGGGGGCGGCCACTGAAGCTTTCTTT.

This clone was detected only once. The J gene is TRBJ1-5, the V gene TRBV18; 12 nucleotides line up with TRBD1. Unmatched junction bases numbered 13, after V lost 3 bases and J lost 7 bases. The germline CDR1 and CDR2 sequences are KGHSH and LQKENI. This CDR3 is built from 18 residues. The CDR3, as DNA: TGTGCCAGCTCACCCCTCCAGGGGGGACAGGGGGCTGGACAGCCCCAGCATTTT. Its protein is CASSPLQGGQGAGQPQHF. Using reference TRBV18 and TRBJ1-5 for the parts outside the CDR3, the full variable domain is NAGVMQNPRHLVRRRGQEARLRCSPMKGHSHVYWYRQLPEEGLKFMVYLQKENIIDESGMPKERFSAEFPKEGPSILRIQQVVRGDSAAYFCASSPLQGGQGAGQPQHFGDGTRLSIL.

J is TRBJ1-4 and V is TRBV30, with 9 bases fitting TRBD1. The CDR3 is 13 residues long. Germline-derived CDR1 and CDR2 are GTSNPN and SVGIG (reference sequence). After removal of 4 bases from V and 8 bases from J, the junction contained 5 bases not matched to a gene. The CDR3 spells CAWTGQGGEKLFF. CDR3 bases: TGTGCCTGGACGGGACAGGGTGGCGAAAAACTGTTTTTT.